A single sample gave rise to the 14 T cell receptor beta chains below, sequenced in a study of T-cell memory formation after mild COVID-19. Using its own MiXCR run on the 5' RACE reads, TCRdb lists one record per CDR3 protein. The sample carries 250,000 to 350,000 distinct CDR3 sequences, around a sixth recorded once. The sample consisted of PBMCs or a T cell subset sorted from them (not recorded which). The receptors shown here come from a man between 18 and 29 years old who had mild COVID-19 (a few samples of this study predate the infection). Cell type and time point are not known.

The sample holds a few counts of this clonotype. V gene TRBV15 combines with J gene TRBJ1-1, with D possibly being TRBD1 (6 bases). The CDR3 covers 14 residues. Germline V gives CDR1 LNHNV, CDR2 YYDKDF (reference sequence). V was trimmed by 5 bases and J by 0 bases, leaving 10 bases between them. CDR3 sequence: CATSARTVNTEAFF. Here the CDR3 DNA reads TGTGCCACCAGCGCCCGGACAGTGAACACTGAAGCTTTCTTT.

In this sample, this clonotype turned up a few times. The CDR3 nucleotides are TGTGCCAGCAGTTTGACAGGTGAAGCTTTCTTT. Its translation: CASSLTGEAFF. The chain joins TRBV12-3 or TRBV12-4 to TRBJ1-1, with D perhaps TRBD1 (6 bases). The length of the CDR3 is 11 residues. V was cut by 3 bases and J by 7 bases, with 6 bases left in between.

The V and J genes are TRBV4-3 and TRBJ2-1; D is perhaps TRBD2 (6 bases). Germline V CDR1 and CDR2: LGHNA, YSLEER. The CDR3 length is 16 residues. The V end was cut by 1 base, the J end by 4 bases, with 14 bases between. Here the CDR3 reads CASSQASGGSYNEQFF. The CDR3 DNA follows: TGCGCCAGCAGCCAAGCGTCAGGAGGGTCGTACAATGAGCAGTTCTTC.

This clonotype has more than one count but fewer than ten. The rearrangement uses TRBV29-1 and TRBJ2-1; no reliable D call. V lost 7 bases and J lost 3, with 19 bases in between. The CDR3 runs 15 residues. Per germline, CDR1 SQVTM and CDR2 ANQGSEA. CDR3 bases: TGCAGCGCCCAGGCCACACCCGAAGGCTACAATGAGCAGTTCTTC. Amino acids: CSAQATPEGYNEQFF.

This clonotype was seen only a few times. J is TRBJ2-5 and V is TRBV7-2; D gene ambiguous. The CDR3 totals 14 residues. Germline V CDR1 and CDR2: SGHTA, FQGNSA. Trimming removed 5 bases from V and 1 base from J, with 11 bases in between. The CDR3 nucleotides read TGTGCCAGCAGCCCGCCGAGGTTCCAAGAGACCCAGTACTTC. The encoded protein is CASSPPRFQETQYF.

There are many counts of this clonotype. The V gene is TRBV7-2, the J gene TRBJ2-5; TRBD2 matches at 15 bases. Germline V gene lookup returns CDR1 SGHTA and CDR2 FQGNSA. J was trimmed by 3 bases and V by 4 bases; bases with no gene match: 12. This CDR3 has 19 amino acids. The CDR3 loop reads CASSSGTSGGQGAEETQYF. DNA for the CDR3: TGTGCCAGCAGCTCAGGGACTAGCGGGGGGCAGGGAGCGGAAGAGACCCAGTACTTC. Full variable domain (remainder filled in from reference TRBV7-2 and TRBJ2-5): GAGVSQSPSNKVTEKGKDVELRCDPISGHTALYWYRQSLGQGLEFLIYFQGNSAPDKSGLPSDRFSAERTGGSVSTLTIQRTQQEDSAVYLCASSSGTSGGQGAEETQYFGPGTRLLVL.

V and J are TRBV12-3 or TRBV12-4 and TRBJ2-1, with D unresolved. The CDR3 spans 13 residues. V lost 2 bases and J 6 bases, leaving 8 bases between the germline ends. Here the CDR3 reads CASSLNVANEQFF. The CDR3 DNA sequence: TGTGCCAGCAGTTTAAACGTCGCCAATGAGCAGTTCTTC.

This clonotype was found many times. The chain recombines TRBV6-5 with TRBJ2-5; 9 bases match TRBD1. Germline V gives CDR1 MNHEY, CDR2 SVGAGI. The CDR3 covers 18 residues. V was clipped by 11 bases and J by 1 base; unmatched bases: 20. DNA of the CDR3: TGTGCCGGGTCTCTCGGGGGCGGACAGGGGAAGTTCCAAGAGACCCAGTACTTC. This gives the protein CAGSLGGGQGKFQETQYF.

This clonotype was counted a few times. This chain uses TRBV6-2 or TRBV6-3 with TRBJ2-6, with D perhaps matching TRBD1 or TRBD2 (5 bases each). The germline CDR1 and CDR2 sequences are MNHEY and SVGEGT. The ends were cut back, 6 bases at V and 2 bases at J, with 5 bases in the middle. This CDR3 has 13 residues. The CDR3 region is CASRGAGANVLTF. In DNA, the CDR3 is TGTGCCAGCAGGGGGGCTGGGGCCAACGTCCTGACTTTC.

This clonotype was observed a few times. This chain uses TRBV12-3 or TRBV12-4 with TRBJ1-6, with TRBD1 matching 11 bases. Losses at the gene ends were 6 bases for V and 7 bases for J; bases not matched to a gene: 8. The CDR3 totals 16 residues. The CDR3 bases are TGTGCCAGCAGCTCCGGGGGACAGGGGGGAAATTCACCCCTCCACTTT. Encoded protein: CASSSGGQGGNSPLHF.

The chain employs TRBV11-2 and TRBJ2-3; no clear D. Germline CDR1 is SGHAT and CDR2 is FQNNGV. Trimming pared 2 bases from V and 6 bases from J, leaving 3 bases between. The CDR3 covers 11 residues. This CDR3 reads CASSLWDTQYF. DNA of the CDR3: TGTGCCAGCAGCTTATGGGATACGCAGTATTTT.

This rearrangement joins TRBV4-3 to TRBJ2-7; TRBD1 agrees at 10 bases. The CDR3 is 16 amino acids. The V and J ends lost 0 bases and 9 bases, in that order; junction bases with no gene match: 11. In germline, CDR1 is LGHNA, CDR2 YSLEER. CDR3 sequence: CASSQDSGTGAFRQYF. The CDR3, as DNA: TGCGCCAGCAGCCAAGATAGCGGGACAGGGGCCTTTAGGCAGTACTTC.

This chain joins TRBV9 and TRBJ2-2; TRBD2 agrees at 8 bases. The V gene end was trimmed by 0 bases and the J gene end by 3 bases; junction bases not matched to a gene: 4. Germline CDR1 and CDR2: SGDLS and YYNGEE. The CDR3 is 16 amino acids. CDR3 DNA sequence: TGTGCCAGCAGCGTAGGGCGGGGGGCCTACACCGGGGAGCTGTTTTTT. It translates to CASSVGRGAYTGELFF.

This clonotype was seen more than once but under ten times. The gene calls are TRBV7-2 and TRBJ2-7, with D perhaps matching TRBD1 (5 bases). From germline, CDR1 is SGHTA and CDR2 FQGNSA. V lost 5 bases, J lost 2 bases, and 13 bases lay in between. The CDR3 runs to 14 residues. CDR3 region: CASSPRQTAYEQYF. The DNA of the CDR3 is TGTGCCAGCAGCCCCCGACAGACCGCCTACGAGCAGTACTTC.